This T cell receptor beta chain is drawn from a study of beta chain features in type 1 diabetes (dated by TCRdb to 2017 to 2018). Regarding the study in general: Mean age, gender distribution, total cell number and subset yield were not different between patients and healthy donors. Regulatory and stem cell-like memory subsets were obtained from only 8 patients and roughly eight healthy donors, while naive and central memory subsets were obtained from all 30 or so donors. The study compared the TCRB repertoires of sorted circulating CD4+ T cell subsets in recently diagnosed type 1 diabetes patients with those in matched healthy donors. A total of roughly 98,000,000 sorted cells were examined across all samples, and RNA yield correlated strongly with the number of cells per subset.

The entire isolated RNA was reverse transcribed using the High Capacity cDNA Reverse Transcription Kit, and thus expressed TCRB transcripts were sequenced. Deep immunoSEQ sequencing was applied to naive, central memory and regulatory T cell samples, giving an average of about 3.4 million total reads per sample. Sorted cells were lysed in RLT buffer, and RNA was extracted using DNase-treated RNeasy Micro or Mini kits according to cell number. Each cell subset was processed separately to prevent cross-contamination, with patient and healthy donor samples processed together. The immunoSEQ multiplex PCR was used to amplify TCRB sequences from cDNA, yielding 87-bp fragments that span the CDR3 region. Sequencing of the amplicons was performed on the Illumina HiSeq platform. On the authors' methods: Synthetic template baselines were used to correct PCR bias computationally, reads within Hamming distance 2 were collapsed together, and singletons that could not be merged were discarded. Reads were aligned against IMGT so that V, D and J genes, CDR3 length and insertions or deletions at six rearrangement sites could be assigned. Within each subset, clonotype counts were normalized to sorted cell number, and only after that were true diversity and Gini coefficients computed with the tcR R package. The overlap coefficient, calculated on TCRB nucleotide sequences, was used to measure repertoire sharing. Out-of-frame TCRB sequences from naive cells were analyzed as a proxy for the pre-selection repertoire. TCRdb carries this immuneACCESS record with in-frame sequences only. Its versions omit some clonotypes, under half of them owing to an unresolved V gene in the studies checked, with the rest unexplained. For V, J and clone size, that table is used; D and trimming come from the DNA. The sample table holds under 400,000 clones, of which around 12% were seen once. In total, the top ten clones hold 0.008% to 0.011% of the sample.

The table lists this clone with a few counts. This clone's antigen is unknown. Per-base qualities were not stored, and no clone one base away is much larger. The cysteine opens and the phenylalanine closes a CDR3 of 13 amino acids. CDR3 DNA only is kept here, 39 bases in frame from base 1. V is cut by 4 bases and J by 3 bases, and the space between the germline ends is 10 bases. Via the germline V gene, CDR1 is SGDLS and CDR2 YYNGEE. Each donor gave one peripheral blood draw, averaging roughly 100 mL, which was collected into heparinised tubes. Using a panel that included CD45RO, CCR7, CD25, CD127, CD95 and CD27, naive, central memory, regulatory and stem cell-like memory CD4+ T cells were sorted on a BD FACSAria II. A purity above 98% was achieved for all sorted populations. PBMCs were separated immediately by Lymphoprep density gradient centrifugation and were stained directly, without being cultured. Samples were stained and sorted in pairs, with one healthy donor and one patient per experiment, so that batch effects were minimized.

Here is what the overall study found, with its caveats: At VDJ recombination sites, patients with type 1 diabetes made fewer insertions and deleted more nucleotides, a pattern implying thymic rearrangement abnormalities. Because cDNA rather than genomic DNA was sequenced, highly expressing activated cells could have been over-represented, although no difference in activation and CD3 levels was found between groups. Naive, central memory and regulatory TCRB repertoires appeared to be more similar among patients than among healthy donors. Because the HLA sub-analyses included only small numbers of individuals, any influence of HLA type on TCRB rearrangement was left unresolved. Shorter templates might have been favored by PCR, but patient and control samples were amplified and corrected together, so both groups would have been affected equally by any skew. Type 1 diabetes patients showed a moderate but significant shortening of TCRB CDR3 length in all four CD4+ subsets.

The rearrangement combines TRBV9 with TRBJ1-1; too little of a D gene remains to name it. This TCR came from a woman between 18 and 30 years old with type 1 diabetes. Sequencing was done on a sample of naive CD4+ T cells from blood. The cell subset or site label of this sample denotes: true naive CD4+ T cells. The CDR3 in this case is CASSFIGDTEAFF. At the DNA level, the sequence is TGTGCCAGCAGCTTCATCGGGGACACTGAAGCTTTCTTT.